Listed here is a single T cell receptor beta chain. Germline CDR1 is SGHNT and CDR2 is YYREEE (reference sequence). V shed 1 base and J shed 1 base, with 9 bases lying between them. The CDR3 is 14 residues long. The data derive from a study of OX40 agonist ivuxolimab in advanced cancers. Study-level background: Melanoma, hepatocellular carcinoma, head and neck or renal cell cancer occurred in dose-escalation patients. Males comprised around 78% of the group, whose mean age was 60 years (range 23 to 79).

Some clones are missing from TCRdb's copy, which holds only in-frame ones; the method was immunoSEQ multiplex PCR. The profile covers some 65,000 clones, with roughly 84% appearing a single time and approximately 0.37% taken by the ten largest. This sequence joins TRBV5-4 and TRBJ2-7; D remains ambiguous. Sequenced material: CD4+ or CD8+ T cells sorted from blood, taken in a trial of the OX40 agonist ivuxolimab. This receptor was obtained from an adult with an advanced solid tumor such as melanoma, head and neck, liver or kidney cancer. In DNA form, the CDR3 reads TGTGCCAGCAGCTTGAATTTGGGGTCCTACGAGCAGTACTTC. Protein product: CASSLNLGSYEQYF.